This TCR beta chain was observed in a study of blood T cells in healthy people across ages. Primers used in a second PCR of roughly 6 to 12 cycles were a sample-barcoded 5' primer and a J-beta primer mix. TCRdb re-analysed the 5' RACE reads in MiXCR, keeping a single row per CDR3 protein. The sample lists some 890,000 distinct CDR3 sequences, 25% to 35% seen once, with roughly 10% in the top ten. This CDR3 region has 18 residues. Germline V gene data show CDR1 as MNHEY and CDR2 as SMNVEV (reference sequence). Trimming stripped 4 bases from V and 4 bases from J, with 20 bases between. These data were likewise used in another study, on T cells of mothers and their children.

Input material: blood. This TCR came from a woman aged 40 to 49 in good health. This sequence joins TRBV27 and TRBJ2-6, with a possible D match to TRBD2 (5 bases). The CDR3 is CASSYRPSRGSGANVLTF. Here the CDR3 DNA reads TGTGCCAGCAGTTATAGACCTTCCCGAGGGTCCGGGGCCAACGTCCTGACTTTC.